This T cell receptor (beta chain) was profiled in a study of blood T cell repertoires in COVID-19. For the study at large: T cells, B-cell-depleted T cells, or PBMCs supplied cDNA or gDNA.

Cohorts were assigned according to the clinical history that participants reported. Germline V gene sequence: CDR1 MGHRA, CDR2 YSYEKL. After removal of 0 bases from V and 2 bases from J, the junction contained 15 bases not matched to a gene. The CDR3 runs 20 residues. The repertoire was sequenced with immunoSEQ multiplex PCR; TCRdb's copy has only in-frame clones and lacks some. The sample includes about 270,000 clones, 75% to 90% of them seen just once. The gene calls are TRBV4-1 and TRBJ1-4, with 7 bases that match TRBD1. The clonotype was recovered from a woman aged 18-35 years who had recovered from COVID-19. Input material: PBMCs or T cells enriched from blood (not recorded which). In nucleotides, the CDR3 is TGCGCCAGCAGCCAAGACGAGCGGGCAGGGGGGTTCTCCACTAATGAAAAACTGTTTTTT. It yields the protein CASSQDERAGGFSTNEKLFF.